Presented here are 28 T cell receptor beta chains from one specimen sequenced in a study of radiotherapy plus CTLA-4 blockade in lung cancer. Profiled with immunoSEQ multiplex PCR; TCRdb holds only in-frame clones, not every one. The sample records over 85,000 clones, 82% being singletons. This sample comprised peripheral blood, obtained from a patient treated with radiotherapy plus ipilimumab. The source of these receptors is a human donor with non-small cell lung cancer that progressed on radiotherapy plus ipilimumab.

About this clone itself: The junction departs from the called germline gene at one end, perhaps through a read error. V and J are TRBV7-3 and TRBJ2-1, with 7 bases matching TRBD2. Germline V gene data show CDR1 as SGHTA and CDR2 as FQGTGA. CDR3 size: 14 residues. Written as DNA, the CDR3 is TGTGCCAGCAGCCTAACTGCCGGGAGGAATGAGCAGTTCTTC. Protein sequence: CASSLTAGRNEQFF.

This chain joins TRBV27 and TRBJ2-5; perhaps D is TRBD1 or TRBD2 (5 bases each). Germline loops: CDR1 MNHEY, CDR2 SMNVEV (reference sequence). V shed 6 bases and J shed 5 bases, with 22 bases lying between them. The CDR3 runs 16 residues. CDR3: CASRKLGAGRWETQYF. The DNA of the CDR3 is TGTGCCAGCAGGAAACTCGGGGCCGGGCGTTGGGAGACCCAGTACTTC.

J is TRBJ2-2 and V is TRBV28, with TRBD2 matching 11 bases. V was clipped by 3 bases and J by 7 bases; unmatched bases: 1. The CDR3 length is 14 residues. The germline gives CDR1 MDHEN, CDR2 SYDVKM. The CDR3 loop reads CASSFSGRGGELFF. The CDR3 DNA is TGTGCCAGCAGTTTTAGCGGGAGGGGCGGGGAGCTGTTTTTT. Together with reference TRBV28 and TRBJ2-2, the CDR3 gives the full variable domain: DVKVTQSSRYLVKRTGEKVFLECVQDMDHENMFWYRQDPGLGLRLIYFSYDVKMKEKGDIPEGYSVSREKKERFSLILESASTNQTSMYLCASSFSGRGGELFFGEGSRLTVL.

The chain employs TRBV2 and TRBJ2-1; D is unresolved. The V end was cut by 4 bases, the J end by 7 bases, with 8 bases between. The CDR3 length is 12 residues. Germline CDR1 is SNHLY and CDR2 is FYNNEI. The CDR3 DNA reads as TGTGCCAGCAGTGTCTTAAGAAATGAGCAGTTCTTC. Translation: CASSVLRNEQFF.

This chain connects TRBV4-1 to TRBJ2-2; D gene ambiguous. This CDR3 has 13 amino acids. Germline V gene data show CDR1 as MGHRA and CDR2 as YSYEKL. Trimming cost V 1 base and J 9 bases, with 9 bases left between them. This CDR3 reads CASSQAGFRELFF. As DNA, the CDR3 is TGCGCCAGCAGCCAAGCGGGTTTCAGGGAGCTGTTTTTT.

The genes are TRBV7-3 and TRBJ2-5, with 7 bases identical to TRBD2. Per germline, CDR1 SGHTA and CDR2 FQGTGA. This CDR3 has 14 amino acids. V shed 5 bases, J shed 0 bases, and the junction held 3 bases outside the gene matches. The CDR3 protein is CASSPGTNQETQYF. The CDR3 region has the DNA TGTGCCAGCAGCCCAGGGACTAACCAAGAGACCCAGTACTTC.

The chain's CDR3 is CASSLVQGEDEKLFF. In DNA, the CDR3 is TGTGCCAGCAGCTTGGTTCAGGGGGAAGACGAAAAACTGTTTTTT. The rearrangement joins TRBV5-6 to TRBJ1-4; TRBD1 matches at 7 bases. Germline values: CDR1 SGHDT, CDR2 YYEEEE. The CDR3 contains 15 residues. J was trimmed by 8 bases and V by 0 bases; bases with no gene match: 7.

This chain links TRBV7-3 with TRBJ2-3; tentative D call: TRBD2 (5 bases). This CDR3 has 15 residues. Germline-derived CDR1 and CDR2 are SGHTA and FQGTGA. Trimming stripped 0 bases from V and 0 bases from J, with 7 bases between. The CDR3 DNA reads TGTGCCAGCAGCTTAACCCCTAGCAGCACAGATACGCAGTATTTT. This translates into CASSLTPSSTDTQYF.

The V gene is TRBV10-1, the J gene TRBJ2-3, with D possibly being TRBD2 (6 bases). Trimming stripped 11 bases from V and 2 bases from J, with 20 bases between. The length of the CDR3 is 15 residues. Germline CDR1 and CDR2: WNHNN and SYGVQD (reference sequence). DNA for the CDR3: TGCGCCTGCTCTCGATCGGGAGTTGACACAGATACGCAGTATTTT. Its translation: CACSRSGVDTDTQYF.

The V call is TRBV11-2, the J call TRBJ1-1, with TRBD1 as a possible D gene (6 bases). The CDR3 sequence is 14 residues long. V lost 1 base, J lost 5 bases, and 11 bases lay in between. Per the germline V gene, CDR1 is SGHAT and CDR2 is FQNNGV. Here the CDR3 reads CASSLGRGWTEAFF. As DNA, the CDR3 is TGTGCCAGCAGCTTAGGTAGGGGGTGGACTGAAGCTTTCTTT.

V is TRBV19 and J is TRBJ2-5; 13 bases line up with TRBD2. With 5 bases clipped from V and 4 bases from J, the junction kept 4 bases outside the gene matches. The CDR3 extends over 15 amino acids. Germline CDR1 LNHDA, CDR2 SQIVND (reference sequence). In DNA form, the CDR3 reads TGTGCCAGTAGTTTACTAGCGGGAGGGGGAGAGACCCAGTACTTC. Its translation is CASSLLAGGGETQYF.

This rearrangement joins TRBV15 to TRBJ2-1, with a tentative D call TRBD2 (7 bases). This CDR3 region has 14 residues. Germline values: CDR1 LNHNV, CDR2 YYDKDF (reference sequence). Trimming took 6 bases from V and 6 from J, leaving 15 bases between them. CDR3 residues: CATSGEGGRNEQFF. The CDR3 region has the DNA TGTGCCACCAGTGGGGAGGGGGGGCGCAATGAGCAGTTCTTC.

This clone was seen just once. This chain's CDR3 is CASSIWGRAKNIQYF. For the CDR3, the DNA is TGTGCCAGTAGTATTTGGGGGAGGGCCAAAAACATTCAGTACTTC. The chain has TRBV19 and TRBJ2-4; D is perhaps TRBD2 (6 bases). Germline values: CDR1 LNHDA, CDR2 SQIVND (reference sequence). The V end lost 3 bases, the J end lost 1 base, and 10 bases lay between the germline ends. The CDR3 is made up of 15 amino acids.

V gene TRBV21-1 combines with J gene TRBJ2-1; the table names TRBD2, a call not compared with the DNA. TRBV21-1 corresponds to a pseudogene. The length of the CDR3 is 15 residues. CDR3 sequence reads: CASSKEAGSYNEQFF. The CDR3 DNA reads TGTGCCAGCAGCAAAGAGGCGGGATCCTACAATGAGCAGTTCTTC.

A single count supports this clone. The V gene is TRBV9, the J gene TRBJ2-1, with a tentative D call TRBD2 (6 bases). Germline V gene sequence: CDR1 SGDLS, CDR2 YYNGEE. The CDR3 spans 14 residues. V was pared by 5 bases and J by 5 bases, with 14 bases between. In DNA, the CDR3 is TGTGCCAGCAGTCCTCGGGACTCAAACAATGAGCAGTTCTTC. Translated, it gives CASSPRDSNNEQFF.

This chain uses TRBV4-2 with TRBJ2-6, with D unresolved. The germline V gene has CDR1 LGHNA and CDR2 YNFKEQ. The CDR3 has 16 residues. The V end was cut by 0 bases, the J end by 2 bases, with 8 bases between. The CDR3 DNA follows: TGTGCCAGCAGCCAAGATGGGAAGACTGGGGCCAACGTCCTGACTTTC. It specifies CASSQDGKTGANVLTF.

The V call is TRBV15, the J call TRBJ2-7; no clear D gene. CDR3 length: 13 amino acids. Trimming removed 0 bases at V and 7 bases at J, with 10 bases between. Germline loops: CDR1 LNHNV, CDR2 YYDKDF (reference sequence). This CDR3 reads CATSRDRWGEQYF. CDR3 in DNA: TGTGCCACCAGCAGAGACAGGTGGGGAGAGCAGTACTTC.

This clone appeared a few times. The rearrangement uses TRBV19 and TRBJ1-3; D gene ambiguous. The CDR3 is 13 amino acids. Trimming took off 5 bases at V and 0 bases at J, with 5 bases between the two ends. CDR1 is LNHDA, CDR2 SQIVND, per germline (reference sequence). DNA for the CDR3: TGTGCCAGTAGTGAGAGCTCTGGAAACACCATATATTTT. Translating it yields CASSESSGNTIYF. Full variable domain (outside the CDR3, taken from reference TRBV19 and TRBJ1-3): DGGITQSPKYLFRKEGQNVTLSCEQNLNHDAMYWYRQDPGQGLRLIYYSQIVNDFQKGDIAEGYSVSREKKESFPLTVTSAQKNPTAFYLCASSESSGNTIYFGEGSWLTVV.

The genes are TRBV5-1 and TRBJ2-3, with D possibly matching TRBD1 (5 bases). Trimming cost V 4 bases and J 3 bases, with 12 bases left between them. The germline V gene encodes CDR1 SGHRS and CDR2 YFSETQ. The CDR3 has 14 amino acids. DNA for the CDR3: TGCGCCAGCAGCCTCGACAGACGAACAGATACGCAGTATTTT. Amino acid sequence: CASSLDRRTDTQYF.

The V gene is TRBV9, the J gene TRBJ2-7, with D possibly matching TRBD2 (6 bases). This CDR3 comprises 17 residues. The germline V gene encodes CDR1 SGDLS and CDR2 YYNGEE. Trimming cost V 4 bases and J 5 bases, with 25 bases left between them. CDR3 residues: CASSLHGGRGGTDEQYF. The CDR3 coding sequence is TGTGCCAGCAGCTTACACGGCGGGCGGGGAGGTACGGACGAGCAGTACTTC.

The V and J genes are TRBV5-6 and TRBJ2-5, with 7 bases matching TRBD1. The J segment lost 4 bases and the V segment lost 0 bases, leaving 0 bases of the junction unmatched. This CDR3 region has 13 residues. Looked up from germline, CDR1 is SGHDT and CDR2 is YYEEEE. The CDR3 is CASSLDRGETQYF. The CDR3 bases are TGTGCCAGCAGCTTGGACAGGGGAGAGACCCAGTACTTC.

The chain carries TRBV6-6 and TRBJ2-1; D gene uncertain. CDR3 length: 11 amino acids. V was pared by 5 bases and J by 10 bases, with 9 bases between. Germline V gene lookup returns CDR1 MNHNY and CDR2 SVGAGI (reference sequence). The chain's CDR3 is CASSPQWEQFF. CDR3 bases: TGTGCCAGCAGTCCTCAATGGGAGCAGTTCTTC.

The chain combines TRBV6-4 with TRBJ1-5; D is uncertain. The V and J ends lost 4 bases and 7 bases respectively, with 11 bases between them. Germline loops: CDR1 MRHNA, CDR2 SNTAGT. This CDR3 contains 13 residues. The CDR3 DNA sequence: TGTGCCAGCAGTGCGGAAACGGGGCAGCCCCAGCATTTT. Translating gives CASSAETGQPQHF.

The CDR3 is CASGGRTGTDTQYF. The CDR3 region has the DNA TGTGCCAGCGGAGGCCGTACCGGCACAGATACGCAGTATTTT. The chain recombines TRBV2 with TRBJ2-3; a possible D gene is TRBD2 (5 bases). The germline V gene has CDR1 SNHLY and CDR2 FYNNEI. The V gene lost 8 bases and the J gene lost 1 base, with 13 bases spanning the gap. This CDR3 region has 14 residues.

The CDR3 region has the DNA TGCAGCGTTGCACAGGGGGTGCGGACAGATACGCAGTATTTT. Translated, it gives CSVAQGVRTDTQYF. The rearrangement joins TRBV29-1 to TRBJ2-3; 8 positions agree with TRBD1. Trimming took 4 bases from V and 3 from J; bases not matched to a gene: 6. The CDR3 runs 14 residues. Germline assignment: CDR1 SQVTM and CDR2 ANQGSEA.

This chain links TRBV28 with TRBJ2-7; D is unclear. There are 12 residues in the CDR3. Trimming shortened V by 3 bases and J by 1 base, and 4 bases separated the two germline ends. Germline-derived CDR1 and CDR2 are MDHEN and SYDVKM. In DNA, the CDR3 is TGTGCCAGCAGTTTCGGGTCCTACGAGCAGTACGTC. Its protein is CASSFGSYEQYV.

This sequence joins TRBV9 and TRBJ2-1, with D possibly being TRBD1 or TRBD2 (6 bases each). Germline V gives CDR1 SGDLS, CDR2 YYNGEE. This CDR3 region has 15 residues. The V end was cut by 3 bases, the J end by 5 bases, with 15 bases between. CDR3 amino acids: CASSAGGRQDNEQFF. CDR3 nucleotides: TGTGCCAGCAGCGCCGGGGGACGACAGGACAATGAGCAGTTCTTC.

The chain uses TRBV7-8 and TRBJ2-2; TRBD2 matches 11 bases. This CDR3 comprises 19 residues. V was clipped by 4 bases and J by 0 bases; unmatched bases: 10. Germline V gene sequence: CDR1 SGHVS, CDR2 FQNEAQ. The CDR3 loop is CASSSPGLAGGTNTGELFF. CDR3 DNA: TGTGCCAGCAGCTCACCGGGGCTAGCGGGAGGAACGAACACCGGGGAGCTGTTTTTT.